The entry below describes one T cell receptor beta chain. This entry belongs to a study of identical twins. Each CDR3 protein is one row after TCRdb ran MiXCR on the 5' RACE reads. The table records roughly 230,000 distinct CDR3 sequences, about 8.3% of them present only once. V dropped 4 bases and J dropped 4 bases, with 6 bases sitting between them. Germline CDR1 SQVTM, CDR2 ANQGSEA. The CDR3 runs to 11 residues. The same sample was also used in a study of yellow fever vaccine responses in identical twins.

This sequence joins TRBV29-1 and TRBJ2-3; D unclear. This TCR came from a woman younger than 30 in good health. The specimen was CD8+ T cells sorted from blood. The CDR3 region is CSVVPPDTQYF. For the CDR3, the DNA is TGCAGCGTTGTACCGCCAGATACGCAGTATTTT.